Listed below are T cell receptor beta chains from one sample, sequenced in a study of T-cell memory formation after mild COVID-19. TCRdb recomputed calls from the 5' RACE reads with MiXCR, one row per CDR3 protein. The table has about 110,000 distinct CDR3 sequences, about a sixth seen once. The material sequenced was PBMCs or a T cell subset sorted from them (not recorded which). The source of these receptors is a man between 18 and 35 years old who had mild COVID-19 (a few samples of this study predate the infection). Cell type and time point are not known. Both conserved end residues are part of each CDR3. A D gene is named only where the DNA matches it firmly. The listing skips clone size in some rows; elsewhere it reads once, few, many or a size class.

>-|TRBJ1-1|-|TRBV20-1
CSAMKGSGDTEAFF
TGCAGTGCTATGAAGGGCTCGGGGGACACTGAAGCTTTCTTT
>-|TRBJ2-3|-|TRBV7-2
CASSLGLGGTQYF
TGTGCCAGCAGCTTAGGACTAGGTGGTACGCAGTATTTT
>-|TRBJ2-5|few|TRBV20-1
CSATRGQETQYF
TGCAGTGCCACACGGGGTCAAGAGACCCAGTACTTC
>TRBD1|TRBJ2-3|-|TRBV20-1
CSATRDSPSIVGTQYF
TGCAGTGCCACCCGGGACAGTCCTAGCATCGTTGGTACGCAGTATTTT
>TRBD2|TRBJ2-1|few|TRBV9
CASSDLAGSNEQFF
TGTGCCAGCAGCGACCTAGCGGGGAGTAATGAGCAGTTCTTC
>-|TRBJ1-2|-|TRBV9
CASSVAAGVGYTF
TGTGCCAGCAGCGTAGCGGCAGGGGTTGGCTACACCTTC
>TRBD1|TRBJ1-2|-|TRBV4-2
CASSQDHPDRLLGYTF
TGTGCCAGCAGCCAAGATCACCCGGACAGGCTTCTGGGCTACACCTTC
>TRBD1|TRBJ1-6|-|TRBV6-6
CASSALGTDSSYNSPLHF
TGTGCCAGCAGTGCCCTAGGGACAGACAGCTCCTATAATTCACCCCTCCACTTT
>-|TRBJ2-3|few|TRBV27
CASSFAGTPDTQYF
TGTGCCAGCAGTTTCGCAGGGACGCCAGATACGCAGTATTTT
>-|TRBJ1-5|few|TRBV12-3/TRBV12-4
CASSRTDGQPQHF
TGTGCCAGCAGTCGGACAGACGGTCAGCCCCAGCATTTT
>-|TRBJ1-5|few|TRBV7-2
CASSLGARENQPQHF
TGTGCCAGCAGCTTAGGGGCACGGGAAAATCAGCCCCAGCATTTT
>-|TRBJ2-7|few|TRBV4-1
CASSQASVLYEQYF
TGCGCCAGCAGCCAAGCGTCCGTACTATACGAGCAGTACTTC
>TRBD1|TRBJ1-6|few|TRBV20-1
CSARRLGTGDFSPLHF
TGCAGCGCTCGACGTCTGGGAACAGGGGATTTTTCACCCCTCCACTTT
>-|TRBJ1-5|few|TRBV24-1
CATSNGQGNQPQHF
TGTGCCACCAGTAACGGGCAGGGCAATCAGCCCCAGCATTTT
>-|TRBJ2-1|few|TRBV7-3
CASSLDVYNEQFF
TGTGCCAGCAGCTTAGACGTGTACAATGAGCAGTTCTTC
>-|TRBJ2-2|many|TRBV5-1
CASSLAGPDTGELFF
TGCGCCAGCAGCTTGGCAGGGCCCGACACCGGGGAGCTGTTTTTT
>-|TRBJ2-2|-|TRBV3-1
CASSPRVLSGGLFF
TGTGCCAGCAGCCCGAGGGTTCTCTCCGGGGGGCTGTTTTTT
>TRBD1|TRBJ1-6|-|TRBV20-1
CSARSSGQGVGSPLHF
TGCAGTGCTAGATCTTCGGGACAGGGGGTCGGATCACCCCTCCACTTT
>TRBD1|TRBJ1-5|-|TRBV3-1
CASSQHGTGGGQPQHF
TGTGCCAGCAGCCAACACGGGACAGGGGGCGGTCAGCCCCAGCATTTT
>-|TRBJ2-3|few|TRBV5-1
CASSLDLADTQYF
TGCGCCAGCAGCTTAGATCTAGCCGATACGCAGTATTTT
>TRBD1|TRBJ1-2|-|TRBV20-1
CSDSGTVGGGYTF
TGCAGTGATTCCGGGACAGTCGGTGGGGGCTACACCTTC
>-|TRBJ1-5|-|TRBV27
CASNNRGQPQHF
TGTGCCAGCAATAATCGGGGCCAGCCCCAGCATTTT
>TRBD1|TRBJ1-3|-|TRBV12-3/TRBV12-4
CASKRDRGYTIYF
TGTGCCAGCAAGAGAGACAGGGGCTACACCATATATTTT
>TRBD1|TRBJ1-3|-|TRBV6-6
CASSSPDRGSGNTIYF
TGTGCCAGCAGTTCGCCCGACAGGGGCTCTGGAAACACCATATATTTT
>TRBD2|TRBJ2-1|many|TRBV7-3
CASSLHSGLAGTGEQFF
TGTGCCAGCAGCTTACATAGCGGACTAGCGGGGACGGGTGAGCAGTTCTTC
>TRBD1|TRBJ2-5|many|TRBV12-3/TRBV12-4
CASSFRQGETQYF
TGTGCCAGCAGTTTTCGACAGGGCGAGACCCAGTACTTC
>-|TRBJ1-1|-|TRBV25-1
CASTSRTAGGSEAFF
TGTGCCAGCACCTCCCGGACGGCGGGGGGGTCAGAAGCTTTCTTT
>TRBD1|TRBJ1-6|-|TRBV7-9
CASSLASGTGFSSPLHF
TGTGCCAGCAGCTTGGCCTCCGGGACAGGCTTTAGTTCACCCCTCCACTTT
>TRBD1|TRBJ2-5|many|TRBV29-1
CSGTGDRGWQETQYF
TGCAGCGGAACCGGCGACAGGGGGTGGCAAGAGACCCAGTACTTC
>-|TRBJ2-7|-|TRBV7-9
CASSLAPPISYEQYF
TGTGCCAGCAGCTTAGCCCCACCGATAAGCTACGAGCAGTACTTC
>-|TRBJ2-5|-|TRBV5-1
CASTIDIPQETQYF
TGCGCCAGCACCATAGACATCCCTCAAGAGACCCAGTACTTC
>-|TRBJ2-7|few|TRBV7-8
CASSPYRERYEQYF
TGTGCCAGCAGCCCTTACCGGGAACGATACGAGCAGTACTTC
>-|TRBJ2-1|-|TRBV9
CASSADVGRNEQFF
TGTGCCAGCAGCGCCGATGTGGGGAGGAATGAGCAGTTCTTC
>TRBD2|TRBJ2-1|few|TRBV12-3/TRBV12-4
CASSSPGTRNEQFF
TGTGCCAGCAGCTCCCCCGGGACTAGGAATGAGCAGTTCTTC
>-|TRBJ2-7|few|TRBV2
CASSGGGPYEQYF
TGTGCCAGCAGTGGGGGGGGCCCCTACGAGCAGTACTTC
>-|TRBJ2-1|-|TRBV29-1
CSVARVRAVGPYNEQFF
TGCAGCGTTGCAAGGGTTCGGGCGGTGGGCCCTTACAATGAGCAGTTCTTC
>-|TRBJ2-1|many|TRBV7-2
CASSSTVAKQFF
TGTGCCAGCAGCTCGACAGTGGCAAAGCAGTTCTTC
>-|TRBJ2-1|few|TRBV29-1
CRTRPGFKEQFF
TGCAGAACCCGTCCGGGTTTTAAGGAGCAGTTCTTC
>TRBD1|TRBJ2-2|-|TRBV12-3/TRBV12-4
CASNTGQTTGELFF
TGTGCCAGCAACACGGGACAGACCACCGGGGAGCTGTTTTTT
>TRBD1|TRBJ1-2|few|TRBV5-6
CASSLPGQVYGYTF
TGTGCCAGCAGCCTCCCGGGACAGGTATATGGCTACACCTTC
>TRBD2|TRBJ2-2|few|TRBV20-1
CSAHSGGNTGELFF
TGCAGTGCCCATAGCGGGGGAAACACCGGGGAGCTGTTTTTT
>TRBD1|TRBJ1-1|few|TRBV7-3
CASSQAGGGTEAFF
TGTGCCAGCAGCCAGGCAGGGGGCGGCACTGAAGCTTTCTTT
>-|TRBJ1-2|-|TRBV5-1
CASSLTGLNYGYTF
TGCGCCAGCAGCTTGACAGGTTTAAACTATGGCTACACCTTC
>-|TRBJ1-2|-|TRBV7-2
CASRPPLVDLGGGYTF
TGTGCCAGCAGACCCCCCCTGGTCGATCTCGGCGGGGGCTACACCTTC
>-|TRBJ1-5|few|TRBV4-3
CASSQGPPGNQPQHF
TGCGCCAGCAGCCAAGGCCCCCCCGGCAATCAGCCCCAGCATTTT
>-|TRBJ2-1|-|TRBV20-1
CSARGGERPNEQFF
TGCAGTGCTAGGGGGGGAGAAAGACCGAATGAGCAGTTCTTC
>TRBD2|TRBJ2-1|few|TRBV29-1
CSVPTSGGRSEQFF
TGCAGCGTACCGACTAGCGGGGGGAGGTCTGAGCAGTTCTTC
>TRBD2|TRBJ2-2|-|TRBV7-9
CASSRRGGPGELFF
TGTGCCAGCAGCCGACGGGGGGGCCCCGGGGAGCTGTTTTTT
>TRBD2|TRBJ2-1|-|TRBV20-1
CSATGERGKNEQFF
TGCAGTGCTACCGGGGAGCGGGGGAAGAATGAGCAGTTCTTC
>-|TRBJ2-7|-|TRBV20-1
CSAATRLDHMYEQYF
TGCAGTGCTGCAACCAGACTAGATCATATGTACGAGCAGTACTTC
>-|TRBJ1-5|-|TRBV5-1
CASSLGADLQPQHF
TGCGCCAGCAGCTTGGGGGCAGATTTGCAGCCCCAGCATTTT
>TRBD2|TRBJ2-7|-|TRBV5-1
CASSLEVGGLAHEQYF
TGCGCCAGCAGCTTGGAAGTGGGGGGACTAGCCCACGAGCAGTACTTC
>-|TRBJ1-1|few|TRBV6-5
CASSYLGGRSAEAFF
TGTGCCAGCAGTTACCTTGGGGGAAGGAGCGCTGAAGCTTTCTTT
>-|TRBJ2-4|-|TRBV6-5
CASSYSPDLAKNIQYF
TGTGCCAGCAGTTACTCTCCAGATTTAGCCAAAAACATTCAGTACTTC
>TRBD1|TRBJ2-3|-|TRBV7-2
CASSSRDRGNTQYF
TGTGCCAGCAGCTCCCGGGACAGGGGAAATACGCAGTATTTT
>-|TRBJ2-5|-|TRBV28
CASSPPALLETQYF
TGTGCCAGCAGTCCTCCGGCGTTATTGGAGACCCAGTACTTC